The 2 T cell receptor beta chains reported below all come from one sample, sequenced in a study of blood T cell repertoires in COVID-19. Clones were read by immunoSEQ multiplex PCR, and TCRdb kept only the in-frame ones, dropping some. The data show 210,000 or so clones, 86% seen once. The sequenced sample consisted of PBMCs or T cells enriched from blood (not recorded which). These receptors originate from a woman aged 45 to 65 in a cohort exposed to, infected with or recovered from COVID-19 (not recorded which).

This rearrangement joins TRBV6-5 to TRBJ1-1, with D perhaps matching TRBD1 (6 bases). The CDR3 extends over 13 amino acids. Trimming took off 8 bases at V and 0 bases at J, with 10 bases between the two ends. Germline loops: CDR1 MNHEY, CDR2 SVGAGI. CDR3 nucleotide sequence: TGTGCCAGCGGACAGAGCATGAACACTGAAGCTTTCTTT. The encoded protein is CASGQSMNTEAFF.

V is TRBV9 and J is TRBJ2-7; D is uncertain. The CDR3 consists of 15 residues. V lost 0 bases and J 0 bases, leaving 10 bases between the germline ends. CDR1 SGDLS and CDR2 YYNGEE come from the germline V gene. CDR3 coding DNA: TGTGCCAGCAGCGTAGCTGATCGGAGCTCCTACGAGCAGTACTTC. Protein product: CASSVADRSSYEQYF.